What follows is one T cell receptor (beta chain) and its context. The record originates from a study of brain T cells in children with intractable seizures. Sequenced by immunoSEQ multiplex PCR; TCRdb stores in-frame clones only, minus some. The sample holds 60,000 to 65,000 clones; 90% to 96% are singletons and the top ten take approximately 0.37%. The sequenced cases were selected for having the highest brain T cell transcript signatures. Sequenced material: peripheral blood, taken at surgery. This TCR was sampled from a boy in the first two years of life with focal cortical dysplasia and intractable seizures.

CDR3 protein: CASSTRTGKGNEQFF. For the CDR3, the DNA is TGTGCCAGCAGCACCCGGACAGGGAAGGGGAATGAGCAGTTCTTC. V gene TRBV13 combines with J gene TRBJ2-1, with TRBD1 matching over 8 bases. Germline assignment: CDR1 PRHDT and CDR2 FYEKMQ (reference sequence). J lost 7 bases, V lost 5 bases, and 10 bases had no gene match. The CDR3 consists of 15 residues.